The clone carrying this TCR beta chain has just one count. Its antigen remains unknown. The data stem from a study of cytomegalovirus exposure and HLA in healthy donors. Primers for the PCR totalled 60 Vbeta and 13 Jbeta. The method was immunoSEQ multiplex PCR; TCRdb's version includes in-frame clones alone and lacks a portion of them. The sample records approximately 110,000 clones, around 80% being singletons. This CDR3 contains 15 residues. Germline CDR1 MDHEN, CDR2 SYDVKM. Whole-study results and caveats: Altogether, some 160 TCR beta chains were recorded as cytomegalovirus-associated. TCR sequences were mostly rare, though some public TCRs occurred in many donors. High specificity and sensitivity for cytomegalovirus status were reported for the classifier.

The sequence was obtained from a man in his fifties or sixties in good health and CMV-seronegative. Sample: PBMCs. The chain links TRBV28 to TRBJ2-5, with 8 bases that match TRBD2. The J call is doubtful: the DNA matches TRBJ2-7 better. CDR3 sequence (DNA): TGTGCCAGCACTTCTAGCGGGCGACAATTCGACGAGCAGTACTTC. Amino acid sequence: CASTSSGRQFDEQYF.